This T cell receptor beta chain was profiled in a study of cytomegalovirus exposure and HLA in healthy donors. It was with 60 Vbeta and 13 Jbeta primers that the PCR ran. Clones were sequenced by immunoSEQ multiplex PCR, and TCRdb holds only the in-frame ones, with some missing. This table holds over 100,000 clones, 55% to 65% found once. As to this clone: Its antigen is unidentified.

Overall study findings and caveats: TCR beta V- and J-gene trimming, according to a later analysis, was linked to a missense DCLRE1C variant. Some V segments could not be told apart, so they were left out, TRBV6-2 and TRBV6-3 among them.

CDR3 length equals 18 residues. Germline values: CDR1 SGHVS, CDR2 FQNEAQ. Unmatched junction bases numbered 15, after V lost 6 bases and J lost 0 bases. This TCR was sampled from a man between 40 and 49 years old in good health and CMV-seropositive. The source material was PBMCs. This chain joins TRBV7-8 and TRBJ2-3, with TRBD1 matching 7 bases. The CDR3 reads CASSLGQASPLSTDTQYF. Here the CDR3 DNA reads TGTGCCAGCAGTCTTGGACAGGCCAGCCCCCTTAGCACAGATACGCAGTATTTT.